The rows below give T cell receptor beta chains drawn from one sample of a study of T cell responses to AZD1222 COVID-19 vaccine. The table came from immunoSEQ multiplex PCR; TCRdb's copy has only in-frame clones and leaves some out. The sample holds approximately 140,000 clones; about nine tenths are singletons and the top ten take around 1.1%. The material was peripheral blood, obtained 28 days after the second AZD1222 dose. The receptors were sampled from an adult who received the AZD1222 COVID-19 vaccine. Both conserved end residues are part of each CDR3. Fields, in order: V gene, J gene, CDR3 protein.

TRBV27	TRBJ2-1	CASSYKGLGTLGSYNEQFF
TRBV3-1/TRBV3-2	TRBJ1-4	CASSQAAGRGEKLFF
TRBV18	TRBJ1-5	CASSPGQDQPQHF
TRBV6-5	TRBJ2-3	CASSYRAPPGDTQYF
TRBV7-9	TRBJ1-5	CASSRVKGENSNQPQHF
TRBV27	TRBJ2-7	CASRSGTSGTNEQYF
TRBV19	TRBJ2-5	CGLQETQYF
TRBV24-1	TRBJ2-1	CATSTSGRMGTDEQFF
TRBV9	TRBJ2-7	CASSVGQTSYEQYF
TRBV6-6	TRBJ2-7	CASSYAWAYEQYF
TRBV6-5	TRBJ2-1	CASKRDNGPYNEQFF
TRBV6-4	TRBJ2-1	CASSELGGGSHEQFF
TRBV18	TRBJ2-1	CASSLNGDNEQFF
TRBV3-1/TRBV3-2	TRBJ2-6	CASSPTSGGVSGANVLTF
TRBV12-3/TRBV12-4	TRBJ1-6	CASSEFWASPLHF
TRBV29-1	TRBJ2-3	CSVEEGTDTQYF
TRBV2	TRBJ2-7	CASSEASQSSYEQYF